These 24 T cell receptor beta chains were sequenced from one sample in a study of blood T cell repertoires in COVID-19. Generated by immunoSEQ multiplex PCR, the TCRdb table keeps only in-frame clones and is missing some. The table records hundreds of thousands of clones, 87% of them present only once. The sample consisted of PBMCs or T cells enriched from blood (not recorded which). The origin of the receptors is a woman between 18 and 29 years old who had recovered from COVID-19.

CDR3 in DNA: TGTGCCAGCAGTTACGTCAGTCTCTATGGCTACACCTTC. It is translated as CASSYVSLYGYTF. This chain links TRBV6-2 or TRBV6-3 with TRBJ1-2; D call uncertain. V gave up 2 bases and J gave up 4 bases, with 8 bases separating them. The germline gives CDR1 MNHEY, CDR2 SVGEGT. The CDR3 is made up of 13 amino acids.

The CDR3 nucleotides read TGTGCCAGCAGCTTAGCTGGACAGGGGTACAATGGCTACACCTTC. Translation gives CASSLAGQGYNGYTF. V gene TRBV11-1 combines with J gene TRBJ1-2; 9 positions match TRBD1. Unmatched junction bases numbered 5, after V lost 0 bases and J lost 6 bases. The CDR3 is 15 amino acids. Germline V lookup: CDR1 SGHAT, CDR2 FQDESV (reference sequence).

This sequence joins TRBV5-4 and TRBJ2-7; TRBD1 aligns across 10 bases. Unmatched junction bases numbered 9, after V lost 4 bases and J lost 2 bases. The CDR3 consists of 16 residues. Germline CDR1 reads SGHNT; CDR2 reads YYREEE (reference sequence). The CDR3 sequence is CASSARDRGDPYEQYF. CDR3 in DNA: TGTGCCAGCAGCGCGCGGGACAGGGGTGACCCCTACGAGCAGTACTTC.

The rearrangement links TRBV5-1 to TRBJ1-1; perhaps TRBD1 as D (6 bases). Germline CDR1 and CDR2: SGHRS and YFSETQ. V lost 9 bases, J lost 1 base, and 16 bases lay in between. The length of the CDR3 is 14 residues. CDR3 sequence reads: CATKQGWGNTEAFF. CDR3 in DNA: TGCGCCACCAAACAGGGTTGGGGGAACACTGAAGCTTTCTTT.

This clone was picked up one time. V usage is TRBV28 and J usage is TRBJ1-5, with D possibly TRBD1 on 5 matching bases. The CDR3 length is 14 residues. V was trimmed by 3 bases and J by 5 bases, leaving 11 bases between them. The germline V gene has CDR1 MDHEN and CDR2 SYDVKM. In DNA form, the CDR3 reads TGTGCCAGCAGTTTGGCCAGGGCGGATCAGCCCCAGCATTTT. Residues: CASSLARADQPQHF.

J is TRBJ1-1 and V is TRBV5-1, with a possible D match to TRBD1 (5 bases). Trimming removed 0 bases from V and 5 bases from J, with 14 bases in between. Germline V gene sequence: CDR1 SGHRS, CDR2 YFSETQ. This CDR3 comprises 15 residues. CDR3 DNA sequence: TGCGCCAGCAGCTTGGAGTCCGGGGGGAGGACTGAAGCTTTCTTT. It encodes CASSLESGGRTEAFF.

The rearrangement joins TRBV4-3 to TRBJ2-5; 10 nucleotides match TRBD2. The germline CDR1 and CDR2 sequences are LGHNA and YSLEER. V lost 0 bases, J lost 2 bases, and 3 bases stayed unmatched. This CDR3 comprises 16 residues. The CDR3: CASSQDRSGGQETQYF. The CDR3 DNA follows: TGCGCCAGCAGCCAAGATCGTAGCGGGGGGCAAGAGACCCAGTACTTC.

The V call is TRBV6-5, the J call TRBJ1-1, with D hard to call. CDR3 length: 12 amino acids. From germline, CDR1 is MNHEY and CDR2 SVGAGI. The V end lost 5 bases, the J end lost 1 base, and 5 bases lay between the germline ends. CDR3 DNA: TGTGCCAGCAGTCGGTCGAACACTGAAGCTTTCTTT. Protein product: CASSRSNTEAFF.

In this sample, this clone turned up once. The rearrangement uses TRBV20-1 and TRBJ2-2, with a tentative D call TRBD1 (5 bases). The CDR3 runs 14 residues. The V and J ends lost 3 bases and 7 bases respectively, with 15 bases between them. CDR1 and CDR2 from the germline V gene are DFQATT and SNEGSKA (reference sequence). This chain's CDR3 is CSASGGAGIGELFF. The DNA of the CDR3 is TGCAGTGCTAGTGGTGGGGCCGGCATCGGGGAGCTGTTTTTT.

The chain has TRBV12-3 or TRBV12-4 and TRBJ2-7; D remains unclear. This CDR3 has 13 amino acids. The V end was cut by 2 bases, the J end by 2 bases, with 7 bases between. CDR3 bases: TGTGCCAGCAGTTTATTCTTAGCCTACGAGCAGTACTTC. It translates to CASSLFLAYEQYF.

This clone was seen a few times. The V call is TRBV3-1 (or the pseudogene TRBV3-2), the J call TRBJ1-6; no firm D call. Trimming took 10 bases from V and 0 from J, leaving 13 bases between them. CDR1 is LGHDT, CDR2 YNNKEL, per germline (reference sequence). This CDR3 comprises 15 residues. CDR3 bases: TGTGCCACCTCGGGAGGGAGCTCCTATAATTCACCCCTCCACTTT. Amino acids: CATSGGSSYNSPLHF.

The chain has TRBV28 and TRBJ1-3; 7 bases are a match to TRBD1. Germline lookup yields CDR1 MDHEN and CDR2 SYDVKM. V was clipped by 8 bases and J by 4 bases; unmatched bases: 11. The CDR3 loop spans 15 amino acids. The CDR3 here is CASCEPGQTGNTIYF. CDR3 sequence (DNA): TGTGCCAGCTGTGAACCGGGACAGACGGGAAACACCATATATTTT.

V and J are TRBV19 and TRBJ1-1, with D perhaps matching TRBD1 (5 bases). Per germline, CDR1 LNHDA and CDR2 SQIVND (reference sequence). This CDR3 has 14 amino acids. V was clipped by 7 bases and J by 1 base, with 13 bases between them. The CDR3 loop reads CASNPTAENTEAFF. The CDR3 DNA is TGTGCCAGTAACCCGACAGCTGAGAACACTGAAGCTTTCTTT. Using reference TRBV19 and TRBJ1-1 for the parts outside the CDR3, the full variable domain is DGGITQSPKYLFRKEGQNVTLSCEQNLNHDAMYWYRQDPGQGLRLIYYSQIVNDFQKGDIAEGYSVSREKKESFPLTVTSAQKNPTAFYLCASNPTAENTEAFFGQGTRLTVV.

The V and J genes are TRBV7-6 and TRBJ1-2, with a weak D call TRBD1 (5 bases). The germline gives CDR1 SGHVS, CDR2 FNYEAQ. Trimming took 3 bases from V and 2 from J, leaving 7 bases between them. CDR3 length: 13 amino acids. The chain's CDR3 is CASSFPGNYGYTF. In DNA form, the CDR3 reads TGTGCCAGCAGCTTCCCAGGGAACTATGGCTACACCTTC.

V is TRBV18 and J is TRBJ1-4; 7 nucleotides align to TRBD1. Germline V gives CDR1 KGHSH, CDR2 LQKENI. There are 15 residues in the CDR3. Germline trimming cut 3 bases from V and 4 bases from J; bases unmatched to any gene: 5. CDR3: CASSPPGQINEKLFF. The CDR3 DNA reads as TGTGCCAGCTCACCGCCGGGACAGATTAATGAAAAACTGTTTTTT.

The chain is built from TRBV5-1 and TRBJ2-2; 7 bases are shared with TRBD1. The ends lost 4 bases at V and 3 bases at J; junction bases unmatched: 6. CDR3 length: 15 residues. Germline CDR1 is SGHRS and CDR2 is YFSETQ. This chain's CDR3 is CASSTGQTYTGELFF. As DNA, the CDR3 is TGCGCCAGCAGCACGGGACAGACTTACACCGGGGAGCTGTTTTTT.

The rearrangement links TRBV7-2 to TRBJ1-2; no clear D gene. Trimming took 1 base from V and 5 from J, leaving 14 bases between them. Germline loops: CDR1 SGHTA, CDR2 FQGNSA. This CDR3 contains 15 residues. The CDR3 DNA follows: TGTGCCAGCAGCTTAGGTCCGAGGGTATTTTATGGCTACACCTTC. It encodes CASSLGPRVFYGYTF.

The rearrangement links TRBV7-9 to TRBJ2-7; the D gene is possibly TRBD1 (5 bases). V lost 4 bases, J lost 0 bases, and 13 bases lay in between. This CDR3 has 15 residues. Germline V gene sequence: CDR1 SEHNR, CDR2 FQNEAQ (reference sequence). DNA for the CDR3: TGTGCCAGCAGCTCTATCAGGGAATCCTCCTACGAGCAGTACTTC. This sequence encodes CASSSIRESSYEQYF.

CDR3 coding DNA: TGTGCCAGCCTTGGGGGACTAGCGGGACCTCGGAATGAGCAGTTCTTC. This codes for CASLGGLAGPRNEQFF. The chain carries TRBV2 and TRBJ2-1; 13 bases fit TRBD2. Germline V gene sequence: CDR1 SNHLY, CDR2 FYNNEI. The CDR3 runs to 16 residues. V trimming: 8 bases; J trimming: 7 bases; junction bases outside the gene matches: 11.

This chain joins TRBV10-3 and TRBJ1-1; D is perhaps TRBD1 (5 bases). The V end lost 2 bases, the J end lost 3 bases, and 7 bases lay between the germline ends. Germline V gene data show CDR1 as ENHRY and CDR2 as SYGVKD. This CDR3 contains 13 residues. Here the CDR3 reads CAISERGDTEAFF. DNA for the CDR3: TGTGCCATCAGTGAGCGGGGGGACACTGAAGCTTTCTTT.

This clone was seen a single time. The chain has TRBV5-1 and TRBJ2-5; D is unclear. The V gene lost 4 bases and the J gene lost 0 bases, with 7 bases spanning the gap. The CDR3 contains 13 residues. CDR1 and CDR2 from the germline V gene are SGHRS and YFSETQ. In DNA, the CDR3 is TGCGCCAGCAGCAATCCCGACCAAGAGACCCAGTACTTC. This gives the protein CASSNPDQETQYF.

The rearrangement joins TRBV7-9 to TRBJ1-1, with 7 positions matching TRBD1. Germline V lookup: CDR1 SEHNR, CDR2 FQNEAQ (reference sequence). V lost 2 bases and J lost 3; bases outside the gene matches: 0. CDR3 length: 13 amino acids. CDR3 sequence reads: CASSLTGDTEAFF. In DNA form, the CDR3 reads TGTGCCAGCAGCTTAACAGGGGACACTGAAGCTTTCTTT.

The V and J genes are TRBV4-3 and TRBJ2-7; D is possibly TRBD2 (5 bases). The V end lost 4 bases, the J end lost 1 base, and 11 bases lay between the germline ends. The germline V gene encodes CDR1 LGHNA and CDR2 YSLEER. The CDR3 totals 14 residues. Written as DNA, the CDR3 is TGCGCCAGCAGCCCCGCCGAGGGTTCCTACGAGCAGTACTTC. This codes for CASSPAEGSYEQYF.

The rearrangement links TRBV27 to TRBJ2-5, with 12 bases lining up with TRBD2. Losses at the gene ends were 4 bases for V and 4 bases for J; bases not matched to a gene: 7. CDR3 length equals 16 residues. Looked up from germline, CDR1 is MNHEY and CDR2 is SMNVEV (reference sequence). This CDR3 reads CASSSSLGLAGETQYF. Written as DNA, the CDR3 is TGTGCCAGCAGTTCCTCCTTGGGACTAGCGGGAGAGACCCAGTACTTC.